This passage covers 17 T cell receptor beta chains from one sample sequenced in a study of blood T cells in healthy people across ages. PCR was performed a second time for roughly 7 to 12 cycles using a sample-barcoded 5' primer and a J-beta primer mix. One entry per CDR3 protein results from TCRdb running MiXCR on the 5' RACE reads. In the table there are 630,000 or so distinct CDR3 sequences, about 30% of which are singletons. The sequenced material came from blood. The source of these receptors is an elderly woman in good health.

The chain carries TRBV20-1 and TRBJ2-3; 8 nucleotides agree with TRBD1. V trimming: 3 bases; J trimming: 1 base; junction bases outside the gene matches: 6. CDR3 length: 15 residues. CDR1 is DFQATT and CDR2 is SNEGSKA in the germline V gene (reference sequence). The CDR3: CSASSGGAGTDTQYF. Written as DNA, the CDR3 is TGCAGTGCTAGCTCAGGGGGCGCAGGCACAGATACGCAGTATTTT.

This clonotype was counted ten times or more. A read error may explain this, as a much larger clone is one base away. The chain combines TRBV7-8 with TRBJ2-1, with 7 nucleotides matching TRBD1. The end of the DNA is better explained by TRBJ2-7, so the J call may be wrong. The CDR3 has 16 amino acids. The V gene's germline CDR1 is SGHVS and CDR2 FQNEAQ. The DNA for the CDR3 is TGTGCCAGCAGCTCCGCGCAGGGGGAAAACTACAATGAGCAGTACTTC. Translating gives CASSSAQGENYNEQYF.

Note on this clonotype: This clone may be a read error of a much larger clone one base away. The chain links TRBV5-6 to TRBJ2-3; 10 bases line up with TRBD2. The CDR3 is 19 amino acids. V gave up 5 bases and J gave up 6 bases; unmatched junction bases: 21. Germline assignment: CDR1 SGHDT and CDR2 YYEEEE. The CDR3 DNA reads TGTGCCAGCAGACCAGAAGTGTGGGGGACTAGCGACCCTCGGGATACGCAGTATTTT. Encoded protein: CASRPEVWGTSDPRDTQYF.

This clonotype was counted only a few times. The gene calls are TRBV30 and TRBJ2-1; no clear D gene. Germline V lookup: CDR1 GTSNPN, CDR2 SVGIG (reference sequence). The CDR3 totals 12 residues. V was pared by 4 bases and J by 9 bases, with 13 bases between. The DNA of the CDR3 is TGTGCCTGGACCCAGAGGATCGGTGAGCAGTTCTTC. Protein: CAWTQRIGEQFF.

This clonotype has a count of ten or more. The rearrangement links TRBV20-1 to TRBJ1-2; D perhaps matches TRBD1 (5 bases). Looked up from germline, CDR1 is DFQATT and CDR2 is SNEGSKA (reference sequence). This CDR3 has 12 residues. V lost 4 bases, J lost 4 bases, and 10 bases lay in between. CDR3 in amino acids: CSAIQGGYGYTF. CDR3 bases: TGCAGTGCTATTCAGGGAGGCTATGGCTACACCTTC.

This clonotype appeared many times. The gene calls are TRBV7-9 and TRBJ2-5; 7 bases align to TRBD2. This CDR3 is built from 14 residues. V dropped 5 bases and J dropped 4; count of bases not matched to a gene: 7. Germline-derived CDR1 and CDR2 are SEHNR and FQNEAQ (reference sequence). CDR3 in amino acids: CASSPSWGGETQYF. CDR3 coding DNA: TGTGCCAGCAGCCCCTCCTGGGGGGGAGAGACCCAGTACTTC.

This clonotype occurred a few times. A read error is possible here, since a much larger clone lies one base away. The CDR3 sequence: CASSENRVSYEQDF. As DNA, the CDR3 is TGTGCCAGCAGTGAAAATAGAGTATCCTACGAGCAGGACTTC. The chain combines TRBV25-1 with TRBJ2-7, with D uncertain. Germline V gene sequence: CDR1 MGHDK, CDR2 SYGVNS. The CDR3 length is 14 residues.

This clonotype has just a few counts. The CDR3 DNA is TGTGCCAGCAAAATTGGACTAGCGGGGGCGGGGGGTACGCAGTATTTT. Protein: CASKIGLAGAGGTQYF. This chain connects TRBV2 to TRBJ2-3, with TRBD2 matching over 13 bases. Germline-derived CDR1 and CDR2 are SNHLY and FYNNEI. V lost 7 bases to trimming and J lost 8 bases; unmatched junction nucleotides: 12. This CDR3 is 16 amino acids long.

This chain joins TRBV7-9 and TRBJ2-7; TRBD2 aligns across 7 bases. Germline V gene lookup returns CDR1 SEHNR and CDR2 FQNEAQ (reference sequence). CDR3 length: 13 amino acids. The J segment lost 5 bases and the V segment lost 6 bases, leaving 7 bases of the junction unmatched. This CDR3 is CASSLEGRDEQYF. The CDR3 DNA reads TGTGCCAGCAGTTTGGAGGGGAGGGACGAGCAGTACTTC.

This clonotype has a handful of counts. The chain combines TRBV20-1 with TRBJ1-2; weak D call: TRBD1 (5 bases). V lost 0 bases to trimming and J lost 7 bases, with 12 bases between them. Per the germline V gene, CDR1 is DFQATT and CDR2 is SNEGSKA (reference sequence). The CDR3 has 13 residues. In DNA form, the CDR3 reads TGCAGTGCTAGAGATTCGGGGACGGTTGGCTACACCTTC. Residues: CSARDSGTVGYTF.

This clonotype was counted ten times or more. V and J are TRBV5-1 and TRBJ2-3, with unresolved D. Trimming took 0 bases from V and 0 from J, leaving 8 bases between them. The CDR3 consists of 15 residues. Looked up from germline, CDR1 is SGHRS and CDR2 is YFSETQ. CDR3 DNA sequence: TGCGCCAGCAGCTTGGCCCGGCACAGCACAGATACGCAGTATTTT. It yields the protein CASSLARHSTDTQYF.

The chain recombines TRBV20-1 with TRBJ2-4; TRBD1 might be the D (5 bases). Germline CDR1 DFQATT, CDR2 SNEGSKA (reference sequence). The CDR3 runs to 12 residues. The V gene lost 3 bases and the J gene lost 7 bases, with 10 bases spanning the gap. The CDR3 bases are TGCAGTGCTAGGACAGACCAGAACATTCAGTACTTC. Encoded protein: CSARTDQNIQYF.

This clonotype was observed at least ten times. This CDR3 reads CASSQTSGKETQYF. CDR3 DNA sequence: TGCGCCAGCAGCCAAACTAGCGGGAAGGAGACCCAGTACTTC. V is TRBV4-3 and J is TRBJ2-5; 10 nucleotides agree with TRBD2. In germline, CDR1 is LGHNA, CDR2 YSLEER. V gave up 2 bases and J gave up 5 bases; unmatched junction bases: 2. CDR3 length: 14 residues.

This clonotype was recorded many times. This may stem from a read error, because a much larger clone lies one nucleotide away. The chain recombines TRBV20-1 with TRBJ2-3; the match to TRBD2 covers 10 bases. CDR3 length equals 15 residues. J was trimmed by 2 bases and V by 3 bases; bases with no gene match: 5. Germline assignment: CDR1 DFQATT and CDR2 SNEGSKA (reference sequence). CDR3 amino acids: CSARLAGDDTDTQYF. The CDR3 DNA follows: TGCAGTGCTAGGCTAGCGGGGGACGACACAGATACGCAGTATTTT.

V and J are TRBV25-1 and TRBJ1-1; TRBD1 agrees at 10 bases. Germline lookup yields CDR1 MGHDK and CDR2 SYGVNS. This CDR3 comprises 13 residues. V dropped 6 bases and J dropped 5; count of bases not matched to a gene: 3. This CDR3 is CASRWTGGTEAFF. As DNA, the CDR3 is TGTGCCAGCAGATGGACAGGGGGTACTGAAGCTTTCTTT.

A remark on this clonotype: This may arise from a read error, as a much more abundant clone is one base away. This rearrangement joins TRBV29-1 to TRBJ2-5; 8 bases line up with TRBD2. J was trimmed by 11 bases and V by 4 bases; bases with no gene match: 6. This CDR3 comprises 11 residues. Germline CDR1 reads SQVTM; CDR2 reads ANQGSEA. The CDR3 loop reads CSVGSGAEQYF. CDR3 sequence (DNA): TGCAGCGTTGGTAGCGGGGCGGAGCAGTACTTC.

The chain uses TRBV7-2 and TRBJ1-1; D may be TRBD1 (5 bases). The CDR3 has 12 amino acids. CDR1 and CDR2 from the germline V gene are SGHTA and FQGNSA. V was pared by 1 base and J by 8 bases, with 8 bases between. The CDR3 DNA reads TGTGCCAGCAGCTTAGAGACAGTCGAAGCTTTCTTT. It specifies CASSLETVEAFF.